The rows below give T cell receptor beta chains drawn from one sample of a study of CD8 T cells in ankylosing spondylitis. TCRdb re-derived calls from the 5' RACE reads in MiXCR, one entry per CDR3 protein. Of under 35,000 distinct CDR3 sequences listed, about 7% are singletons. Sequencing was done on a sample of blood, either unsorted or a sorted T cell fraction (not recorded which). These receptors all come from a male donor with ankylosing spondylitis or in good health (not recorded which). Both conserved end residues are part of each CDR3. A D gene is named only where the DNA matches it firmly. Clone sizes are given selectively: once, few, many, or a class where the clone is expanded.

>TRBJ2-7|many|TRBV3-1|TRBD2
TGTGCCAGCAAGGAGCGGGAAAGCTCCTACGAGCAGTACTTC
CASKERESSYEQYF
>TRBJ2-1|many|TRBV5-1|TRBD2
TGCGCCAGCAGTACTAGCGTAACCTACAATGAGCAGTTCTTC
CASSTSVTYNEQFF
>TRBJ1-5|.|TRBV29-1|.
TGCAGCGTTGGGAAGGGTAGCAATCAGCCCCAGCATTTT
CSVGKGSNQPQHF
>TRBJ1-3|many|TRBV6-1|.
TGTGCCAGCAAGATGGACAGAACATCTGGAAACACCATATATTTT
CASKMDRTSGNTIYF
>TRBJ2-2|many|TRBV12-3/TRBV12-4|.
TGTGCCAGCAGTTTGGTTAGGAACACCGGGGAGCTGTTTTTT
CASSLVRNTGELFF
>TRBJ2-5|many|TRBV10-3|.
TGTGCCATCAGGTCCCCTGCTGGGACCCAGTACTTC
CAIRSPAGTQYF
>TRBJ2-5|many|TRBV6-5|TRBD2
TGTGCCAGCAGTTCCGTTGAACGGGGAGGGGAACAAGAGACCCAGTACTTC
CASSSVERGGEQETQYF
>TRBJ2-3|many|TRBV20-1|TRBD2
TGCAGTGCTCGAGTTACTAGCGGGAGGTTGACAGATACGCAGTATTTT
CSARVTSGRLTDTQYF
>TRBJ1-1|few|TRBV20-1|.
TGCAGTGTCGAGAGTGGGGGTTGGATGAACACTGAAGCTTTCTTT
CSVESGGWMNTEAFF
>TRBJ2-5|many|TRBV5-1|TRBD2
TGCGCCAGCAGTTCAGGCCACGGGACTAGCGGGAGTGAGACCCAGTACTTC
CASSSGHGTSGSETQYF
>TRBJ1-3|many|TRBV20-1|.
TGCAGTGCTAGAGAGGGCTACGGAGCTGGAAACACCATATATTTT
CSAREGYGAGNTIYF
>TRBJ1-1|few|TRBV7-2|TRBD1
TGTGCCAGCAGCTTAGTCCGTCCAGGGGGAAACACTGAAGCTTTCTTT
CASSLVRPGGNTEAFF
>TRBJ1-5|many|TRBV12-3/TRBV12-4|.
TGTGCCAGCAGTGGTCCTGGTCGCCAGCCCCAGCATTTT
CASSGPGRQPQHF
>TRBJ1-3|.|TRBV18|TRBD1
TGTGCCAGCTCGCGGACAGGGTCCTCTGGAAACACCATATATTTT
CASSRTGSSGNTIYF
>TRBJ2-3|few|TRBV7-9|TRBD2
TGTGCCAGCAGCGACGGGCCAGCGGGAACAGATACGCAGTATTTT
CASSDGPAGTDTQYF
>TRBJ2-2|many|TRBV11-2|.
TGTGCCAGCAGCTTAGCCTTTAACACCGGGGAGCTGTTTTTT
CASSLAFNTGELFF
>TRBJ1-1|many|TRBV29-1|.
TGCAGCGTCAACAGGGCGGGCAGCACTGAAGCTTTCTTT
CSVNRAGSTEAFF
>TRBJ2-1|.|TRBV29-1|TRBD2
TGCAGCGCAGTAGCGGGAGGGGTGCATGAGCAGTTCTTC
CSAVAGGVHEQFF
>TRBJ2-5|many|TRBV12-3/TRBV12-4|.
TGTGCCAGCAGTTTGTGGGAACCCCAGTACTTC
CASSLWEPQYF
>TRBJ1-3|.|TRBV28|.
TGTGCCAGCAGTTCGGGATCCTCTGGAAACACCATATATTTT
CASSSGSSGNTIYF
>TRBJ2-1|many|TRBV6-2/TRBV6-3|TRBD2
TGTGCCAGCAGTTACTCGAAGCGGGAGGGATCCTACAATGAGCAGTTCTTC
CASSYSKREGSYNEQFF
>TRBJ1-2|many|TRBV19|.
TGTGCCAGTAGTACTGGACTCGGCAGGGGCGACTATGGCTACACCTTC
CASSTGLGRGDYGYTF
>TRBJ1-1|medium-sized|TRBV5-5|.
TGTGCCAGCAGCTTTATGTCCGAAGCTTTCTTT
CASSFMSEAFF
>TRBJ1-1|many|TRBV7-2|TRBD1
TGTGCCAGCAATGACGGACAGGGGGCTCGTCGGACTGAAGCTTTCTTT
CASNDGQGARRTEAFF
>TRBJ2-7|many|TRBV12-3/TRBV12-4|.
TGTGCCAGCAGTTTAGTTCCCGGCCGCGCCGAGCAGTACTTC
CASSLVPGRAEQYF
>TRBJ1-3|many|TRBV27|.
TGTGCCAGCAGTATTACAGGGAGCTCTGGAAACACCATATATTTT
CASSITGSSGNTIYF
>TRBJ1-5|.|TRBV27|TRBD1
TGTGCCAGCAGTCTTACAGGGGTTGATGGTCAGCCCCAGCATTTT
CASSLTGVDGQPQHF
>TRBJ2-1|few|TRBV7-2|.
TGTGCCAGCAGCTTGAGTCAGGGGATCAATGAGCAGTTCTTC
CASSLSQGINEQFF
>TRBJ2-1|many|TRBV4-1|TRBD2
TGCGCCAGCAGGGTAGCGGGACTAGTTGACAATGAGCAGTTCTTC
CASRVAGLVDNEQFF
>TRBJ1-2|many|TRBV25-1|.
TGTGCCAGCAGTGATACCAACGGGCCCTATGGCTACACCTTC
CASSDTNGPYGYTF
>TRBJ2-1|many|TRBV5-1|.
TGCGCCAGCAGCTTTAATGAGGGTACCTACAATGAGCAGTTCTTC
CASSFNEGTYNEQFF